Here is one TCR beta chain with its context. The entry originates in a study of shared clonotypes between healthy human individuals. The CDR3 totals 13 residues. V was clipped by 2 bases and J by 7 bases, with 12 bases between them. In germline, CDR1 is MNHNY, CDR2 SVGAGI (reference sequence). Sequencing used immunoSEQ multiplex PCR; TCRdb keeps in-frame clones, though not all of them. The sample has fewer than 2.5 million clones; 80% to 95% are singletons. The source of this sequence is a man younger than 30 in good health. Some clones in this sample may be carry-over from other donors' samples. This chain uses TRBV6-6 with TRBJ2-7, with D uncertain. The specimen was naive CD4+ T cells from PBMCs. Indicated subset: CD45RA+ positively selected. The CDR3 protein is CASSYVQTREQYF. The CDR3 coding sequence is TGTGCCAGCAGTTACGTCCAAACCAGGGAGCAGTACTTC.